Shown below are 7 T cell receptor beta chains from a single sample sequenced in a study of blood T cell repertoires in COVID-19. Assay used: immunoSEQ multiplex PCR; TCRdb lists only in-frame clones, some missing. The table lists 200,000 to 250,000 clones, roughly 80% of them singletons. The sequencing sample was made of peripheral blood. Receptor source: a young woman with acute or convalescent COVID-19.

The rearrangement joins TRBV5-1 to TRBJ2-4; TRBD2 is a possible D gene (5 bases). The CDR3 extends over 17 amino acids. Trimming cost V 0 bases and J 0 bases, with 13 bases left between them. CDR1 and CDR2 from the germline V gene are SGHRS and YFSETQ. CDR3 coding DNA: TGCGCCAGCAGCTTGGGAGAGGGTACACTAGCCAAAAACATTCAGTACTTC. Translating it yields CASSLGEGTLAKNIQYF.

The CDR3 region has the DNA TGTGCCAGCAGCCTCGGGCAGGGTGTACAGCCCCAGCATTTT. Translation gives CASSLGQGVQPQHF. The chain carries TRBV6-2 or TRBV6-3 and TRBJ1-5; TRBD1 is a possible D gene (5 bases). Germline V CDR1 and CDR2: MNHEY, SVGEGT. The V gene lost 6 bases and the J gene lost 7 bases, with 16 bases spanning the gap. CDR3 size: 14 residues.

The chain is built from TRBV10-3 and TRBJ1-4, with D uncertain. Trimming stripped 5 bases from V and 0 bases from J, with 7 bases between. Germline loops: CDR1 ENHRY, CDR2 SYGVKD. This CDR3 is built from 14 residues. CDR3: CAISQEATNEKLFF. Written as DNA, the CDR3 is TGTGCCATCAGTCAGGAGGCAACTAATGAAAAACTGTTTTTT.

This sequence joins TRBV19 and TRBJ1-4; D may be TRBD1 (5 bases). The V end lost 7 bases, the J end lost 0 bases, and 9 bases lay between the germline ends. The CDR3 totals 14 residues. Germline V gene sequence: CDR1 LNHDA, CDR2 SQIVND (reference sequence). The CDR3 DNA is TGTGCCAGTAAGGGGCAGGCAACTAATGAAAAACTGTTTTTT. Residues: CASKGQATNEKLFF.

CDR3 bases: TGTGCCAGCAGCGCAGGGGCACACTCAGAGACCCAGTACTTC. Encoded protein: CASSAGAHSETQYF. The chain has TRBV7-2 and TRBJ2-5, with a tentative D call TRBD1 (6 bases). The V gene's germline CDR1 is SGHTA and CDR2 FQGNSA. The V and J ends lost 5 bases and 4 bases respectively, with 14 bases between them. CDR3 length: 14 amino acids.

The J gene is TRBJ2-3, the V gene TRBV11-3; 11 bases match TRBD2. J gave up 8 bases and V 5 bases, and 6 bases lay outside the gene matches. Germline CDR1 and CDR2: SGHNT and YENEEA. CDR3 size: 14 residues. The CDR3 DNA reads TGTGCCAGCAGCCTTAGCGGGAGGGCCAGTACGCAGTATTTT. Translated: CASSLSGRASTQYF.

The rearrangement uses TRBV19 and TRBJ2-5; D may be TRBD1 (5 bases). Germline assignment: CDR1 LNHDA and CDR2 SQIVND (reference sequence). The V end lost 8 bases, the J end lost 1 base, and 8 bases lay between the germline ends. The CDR3 is 12 amino acids. This CDR3 reads CASSQVQETQYF. CDR3 bases: TGTGCCAGTTCACAGGTCCAAGAGACCCAGTACTTC.